Given below is one T cell receptor beta chain in context. How the authors handled the data: Counts of nucleated cells, estimated from reference gene primer amplification, were obtained. The method was immunoSEQ multiplex PCR; TCRdb's version includes in-frame clones alone and lacks a portion of them. V and J calls and clone size are those listed in that table; D and trimming were worked out from the DNA. The sample carries 200,000 to 250,000 clones, 65% to 85% recorded once. This CDR3 is built from 17 residues. V was pared by 3 bases and J by 7 bases, with 13 bases of the junction left unmatched. The germline CDR1 and CDR2 sequences are MGHRA and YSYEKL. The data originate from a study of blood T cell repertoires in COVID-19. At the level of the study: T cells, B-cell-depleted T cells, or PBMCs provided the cDNA or gDNA that served as material.

The source is a woman between 55 and 75 years old who had recovered from COVID-19. This chain joins TRBV4-1 and TRBJ2-1; 9 positions agree with TRBD2. The sample was PBMCs or T cells enriched from blood (not recorded which). In DNA, the CDR3 is TGCGCCAGCAGCCACGACCAACGGCGGGAGGGTTGGAATGAGCAGTTCTTC. Encoded protein: CASSHDQRREGWNEQFF.